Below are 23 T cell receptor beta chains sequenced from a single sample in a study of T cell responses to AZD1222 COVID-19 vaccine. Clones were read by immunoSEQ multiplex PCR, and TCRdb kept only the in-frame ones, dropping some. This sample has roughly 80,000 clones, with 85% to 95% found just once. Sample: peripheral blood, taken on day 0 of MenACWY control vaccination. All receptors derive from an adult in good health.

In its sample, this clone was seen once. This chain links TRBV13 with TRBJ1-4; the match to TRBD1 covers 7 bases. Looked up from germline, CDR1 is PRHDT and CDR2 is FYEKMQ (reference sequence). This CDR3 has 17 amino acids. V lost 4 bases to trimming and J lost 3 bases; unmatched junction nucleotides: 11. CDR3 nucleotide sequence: TGTGCCAGCAGCTGGGCCCACTCGGGACAGTCTAATGAAAAACTGTTTTTT. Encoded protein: CASSWAHSGQSNEKLFF.

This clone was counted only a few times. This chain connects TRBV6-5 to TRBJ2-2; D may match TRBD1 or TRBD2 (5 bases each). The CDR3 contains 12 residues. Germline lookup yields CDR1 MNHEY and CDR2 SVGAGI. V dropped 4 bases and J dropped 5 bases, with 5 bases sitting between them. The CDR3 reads CASSWGTGELFF. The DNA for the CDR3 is TGTGCCAGCAGTTGGGGGACCGGGGAGCTGTTTTTT.

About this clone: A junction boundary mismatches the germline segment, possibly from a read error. CDR3 in amino acids: CASSDVGNTGGLFF. DNA of the CDR3: TGTGCCAGCAGTGACGTGGGGAACACCGGGGGGCTGTTTTTT. V and J are TRBV6-4 and TRBJ2-2; tentative D call: TRBD2 (6 bases). Per the germline V gene, CDR1 is MRHNA and CDR2 is SNTAGT. This CDR3 spans 14 amino acids.

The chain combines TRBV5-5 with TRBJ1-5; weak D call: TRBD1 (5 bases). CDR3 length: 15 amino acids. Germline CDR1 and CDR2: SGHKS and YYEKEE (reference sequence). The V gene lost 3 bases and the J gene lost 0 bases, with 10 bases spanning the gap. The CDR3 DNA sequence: TGTGCCAGCAGCTACGAAGGGGATAGCAATCAGCCCCAGCATTTT. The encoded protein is CASSYEGDSNQPQHF. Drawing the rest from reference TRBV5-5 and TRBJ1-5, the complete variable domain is DAGVTQSPTHLIKTRGQQVTLRCSPISGHKSVSWYQQVLGQGPQFIFQYYEKEERGRGNFPDRFSARQFPNYSSELNVNALLLGDSALYLCASSYEGDSNQPQHFGDGTRLSIL.

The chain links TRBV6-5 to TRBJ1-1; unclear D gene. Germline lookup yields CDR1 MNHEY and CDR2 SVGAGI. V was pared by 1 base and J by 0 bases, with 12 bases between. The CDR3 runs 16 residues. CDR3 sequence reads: CASSYYGRNLNTEAFF. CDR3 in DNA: TGTGCCAGCAGTTACTATGGCAGGAACTTGAACACTGAAGCTTTCTTT.

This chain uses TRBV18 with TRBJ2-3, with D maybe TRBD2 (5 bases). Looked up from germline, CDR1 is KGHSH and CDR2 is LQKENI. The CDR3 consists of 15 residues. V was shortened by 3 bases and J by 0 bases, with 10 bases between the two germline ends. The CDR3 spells CASSPAAASTDTQYF. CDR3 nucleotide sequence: TGTGCCAGCTCACCGGCAGCGGCTAGCACAGATACGCAGTATTTT.

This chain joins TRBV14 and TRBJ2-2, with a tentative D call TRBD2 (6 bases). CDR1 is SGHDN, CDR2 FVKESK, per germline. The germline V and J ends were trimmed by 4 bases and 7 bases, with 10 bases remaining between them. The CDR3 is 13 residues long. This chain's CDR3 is CASSRREVGELFF. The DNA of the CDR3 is TGTGCCAGCAGCCGGAGGGAGGTCGGGGAGCTGTTTTTT.

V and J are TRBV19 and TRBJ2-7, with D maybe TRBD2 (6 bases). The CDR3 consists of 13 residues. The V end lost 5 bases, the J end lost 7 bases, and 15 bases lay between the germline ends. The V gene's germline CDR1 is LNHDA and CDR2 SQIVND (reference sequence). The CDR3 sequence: CASSPGTSGEQYF. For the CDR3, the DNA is TGTGCCAGTAGTCCCGGGACTTCCGGGGAGCAGTACTTC.

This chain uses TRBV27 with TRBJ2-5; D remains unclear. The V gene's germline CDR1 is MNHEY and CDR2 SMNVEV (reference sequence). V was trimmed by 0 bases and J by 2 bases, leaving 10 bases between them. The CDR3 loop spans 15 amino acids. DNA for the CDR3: TGTGCCAGCAGTTTATCGTCAGAAAGTCAAGAGACCCAGTACTTC. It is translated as CASSLSSESQETQYF.

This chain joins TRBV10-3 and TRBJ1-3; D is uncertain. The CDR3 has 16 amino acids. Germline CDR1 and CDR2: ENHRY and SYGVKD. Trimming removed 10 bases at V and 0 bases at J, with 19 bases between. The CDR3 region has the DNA TGTGCCACCGAGGAGGATCCCGGTTACTCTGGAAACACCATATATTTT. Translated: CATEEDPGYSGNTIYF.

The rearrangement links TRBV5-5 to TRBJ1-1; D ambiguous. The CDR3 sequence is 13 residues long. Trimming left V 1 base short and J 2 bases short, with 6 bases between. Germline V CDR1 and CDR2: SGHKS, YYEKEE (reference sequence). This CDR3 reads CASSLHFNTEAFF. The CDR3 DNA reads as TGTGCCAGCAGCTTGCATTTTAACACTGAAGCTTTCTTT.

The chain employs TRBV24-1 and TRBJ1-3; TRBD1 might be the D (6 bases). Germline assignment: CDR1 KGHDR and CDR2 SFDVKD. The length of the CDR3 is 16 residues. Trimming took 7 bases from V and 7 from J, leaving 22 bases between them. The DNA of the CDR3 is TGTGCCACCAGACGAACAGGGAGGATGGTGGGCAACACCATATATTTT. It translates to CATRRTGRMVGNTIYF.

CDR3 nucleotide sequence: TGCGCCAGCAGCTTGGGGACAGGGGGAGTAGAGACCCAGTACTTC. It encodes CASSLGTGGVETQYF. The chain joins TRBV5-1 to TRBJ2-5; 10 bases fit TRBD1. V lost 0 bases and J lost 4; bases outside the gene matches: 3. Germline-derived CDR1 and CDR2 are SGHRS and YFSETQ. This CDR3 is 15 amino acids long.

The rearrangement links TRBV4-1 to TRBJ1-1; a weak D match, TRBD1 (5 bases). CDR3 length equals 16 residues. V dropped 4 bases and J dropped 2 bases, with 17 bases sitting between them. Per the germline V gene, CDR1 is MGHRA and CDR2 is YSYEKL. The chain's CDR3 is CASSPMGGGSNTEAFF. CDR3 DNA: TGCGCCAGCAGCCCCATGGGGGGAGGATCCAACACTGAAGCTTTCTTT.

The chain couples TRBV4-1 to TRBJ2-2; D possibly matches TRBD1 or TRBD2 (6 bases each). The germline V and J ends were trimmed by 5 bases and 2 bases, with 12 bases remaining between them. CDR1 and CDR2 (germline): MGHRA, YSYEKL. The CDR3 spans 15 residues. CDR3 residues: CASSYRGQNTGELFF. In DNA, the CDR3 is TGCGCCAGCAGCTACCGGGGGCAAAACACCGGGGAGCTGTTTTTT.

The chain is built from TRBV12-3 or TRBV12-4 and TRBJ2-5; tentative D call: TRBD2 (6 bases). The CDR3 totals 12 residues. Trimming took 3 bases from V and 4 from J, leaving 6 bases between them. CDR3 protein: CASSFSGETQYF. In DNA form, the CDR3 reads TGTGCCAGCAGTTTTAGCGGAGAGACCCAGTACTTC.

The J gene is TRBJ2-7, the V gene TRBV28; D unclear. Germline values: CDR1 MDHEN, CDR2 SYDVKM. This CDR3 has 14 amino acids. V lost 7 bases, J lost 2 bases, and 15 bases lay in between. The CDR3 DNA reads TGTGCCAGCAACAAATTGGAAGGGACCTACGAGCAGTACTTC. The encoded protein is CASNKLEGTYEQYF.

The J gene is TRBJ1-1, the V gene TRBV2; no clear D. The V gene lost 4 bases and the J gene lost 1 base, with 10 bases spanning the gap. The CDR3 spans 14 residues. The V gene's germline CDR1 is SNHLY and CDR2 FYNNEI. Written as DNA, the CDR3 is TGTGCCAGCAGTGCTGCCAGGACGAACACTGAAGCTTTCTTT. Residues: CASSAARTNTEAFF.

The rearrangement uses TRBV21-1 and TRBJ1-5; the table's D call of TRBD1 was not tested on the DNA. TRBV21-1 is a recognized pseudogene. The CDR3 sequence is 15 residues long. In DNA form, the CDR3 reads TGTGCCAGCAGCAAAACGCCAGGCGGCAATCAGCCCCAGCATTTT. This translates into CASSKTPGGNQPQHF.

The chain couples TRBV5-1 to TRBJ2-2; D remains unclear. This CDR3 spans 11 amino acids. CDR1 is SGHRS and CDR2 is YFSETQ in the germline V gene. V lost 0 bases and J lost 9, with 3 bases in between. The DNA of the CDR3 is TGCGCCAGCAGCTTGGACCGGGAGCTGTTTTTT. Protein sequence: CASSLDRELFF.

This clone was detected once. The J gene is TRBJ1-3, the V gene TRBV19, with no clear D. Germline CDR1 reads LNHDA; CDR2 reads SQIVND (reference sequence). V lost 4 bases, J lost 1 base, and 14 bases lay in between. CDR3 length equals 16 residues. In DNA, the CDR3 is TGTGCCAGTAGTAAAGGACCCCAGGCGTCTGGAAACACCATATATTTT. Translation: CASSKGPQASGNTIYF.

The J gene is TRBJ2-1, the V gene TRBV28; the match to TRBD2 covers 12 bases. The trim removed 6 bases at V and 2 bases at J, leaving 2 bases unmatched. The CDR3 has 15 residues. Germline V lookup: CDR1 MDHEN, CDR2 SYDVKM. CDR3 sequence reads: CASRRLAGAYNEQFF. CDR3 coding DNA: TGTGCCAGCAGGCGACTAGCGGGAGCCTACAATGAGCAGTTCTTC.

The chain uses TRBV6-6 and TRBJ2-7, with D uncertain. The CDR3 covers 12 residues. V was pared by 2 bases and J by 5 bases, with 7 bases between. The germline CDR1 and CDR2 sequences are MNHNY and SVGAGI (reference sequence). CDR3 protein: CASSYGVDEQYF. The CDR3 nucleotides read TGTGCCAGCAGTTACGGGGTTGACGAGCAGTACTTC.